The rows below give T cell receptor beta chains drawn from one sample of a study of CD8 T cells in Susac syndrome. TCRdb reprocessed the immunoSEQ multiplex PCR reads via MiXCR and lists one record per CDR3 protein. The sample consists of about 430,000 distinct CDR3 sequences, approximately 85% of them appearing once. Source material: CD8+ T cells from PBMCs. The receptor set was obtained from a human donor with multiple sclerosis. Each CDR3 is given without its conserved first and last residue.

v_call,j_call,cdr3_aa
TRBV11-2,TRBJ2-1,ASSLYSRSGSESEQF
TRBV4-1,TRBJ1-1,ASSQGAGDLVGTEAF
TRBV19,TRBJ2-7,ASSPQGFYEQY
TRBV6-1,TRBJ2-1,ASSDPPTSWSSYNEQF
TRBV6-5,TRBJ1-2,ASSPQGIGYT
TRBV27,TRBJ2-1,ASSPGPILAAYNEQF
TRBV7-9,TRBJ1-1,ASSFDRGETEAF
TRBV27,TRBJ1-1,ASSAAGADTEAF
TRBV5-4,TRBJ2-7,ASRWDRAQSYEQY
TRBV27,TRBJ2-7,ASSLTDRGYEQY
TRBV27,TRBJ2-2,ASGGGNTGELF
TRBV5-1,TRBJ2-1,ASSLEPGGGYNEQF
TRBV29-1,TRBJ2-2,SVDVGGTGELF
TRBV5-1,TRBJ2-1,ATRTVYNEQF
TRBV5-4,TRBJ2-1,ASSPPTGNSYNEQF
TRBV28,TRBJ1-2,ASSNTFRQGERGYT
TRBV10-3,TRBJ1-2,AIGGGVDGYT
TRBV6-1,TRBJ1-1,ASSEALRGEAF
TRBV5-4,TRBJ2-3,ASSLEPQDTQY
TRBV6-5,TRBJ2-7,ATQGGAGKLGEQY
TRBV7-9,TRBJ1-1,ASNQQGEDTEAF
TRBV5-1,TRBJ2-1,ASSNTPGDGEQF
TRBV20-1,TRBJ1-3,SVLLRDRGNTIY
TRBV6-1,TRBJ2-1,ASGPTLSYNEQF
TRBV7-9,TRBJ2-1,ASERGLYSYNEQF
TRBV12-5,TRBJ2-1,ASGWDRIYNEQF
TRBV7-9,TRBJ2-5,ASRPTSQQETQY
TRBV6-8,TRBJ2-1,ASSYGPSGSGNEQF
TRBV5-5,TRBJ1-5,ASRSTGEEPQH
TRBV7-9,TRBJ2-7,ASSPYRTGTYEQY
TRBV4-1,TRBJ2-7,AGSSGTSGTHEQY
TRBV27,TRBJ1-2,ASSLSGQGSANYGYT
TRBV28,TRBJ2-2,ASSLWERFTGELF
TRBV12-3/TRBV12-4,TRBJ2-3,ASSLDRVTDTQY
TRBV6-4,TRBJ1-6,ASSEEQGNSPLH
TRBV5-1,TRBJ2-7,ASSLRTGVSYEQY
TRBV5-8,TRBJ1-1,ASSLGVDDTEAF
TRBV4-1,TRBJ2-5,ASSQGSLQTQY
TRBV27,TRBJ1-1,ASSLHFGPNTEAF
TRBV4-2,TRBJ1-5,ASSQVDGSNQPQH
TRBV4-1,TRBJ2-7,ASSQVSVGSYEQY
TRBV12-3/TRBV12-4,TRBJ2-2,ASSLGSGGPTGELF
TRBV29-1,TRBJ2-2,SVGYGSAGELF
TRBV9,TRBJ2-7,ASSADGFEDEQY